Each of the 20 T cell receptor beta chains below was sequenced from the same sample in a study of blood T cell repertoires in COVID-19 (dated by TCRdb to the early 2020s). Library preparation was by the immunoSEQ multiplex PCR assay. TCRdb retrieved this table from immuneACCESS and kept in-frame rearrangements only. Not all clones are present; in checked studies, unresolved V genes account for under half, and no reason is known for the remainder. The sample has some 120,000 clones on record, roughly 83% of them singletons. In total, the top ten clones hold roughly an eighth of the sample. The sequenced sample was peripheral blood. Receptors were obtained from a woman aged 30 to 39 who had recovered from COVID-19.

This clone is a singleton in its sample. The chain links TRBV7-8 to TRBJ2-2; D is undetermined. CDR3 length: 13 amino acids. V was clipped by 8 bases and J by 4 bases, with 11 bases between them. CDR1 and CDR2 (germline): SGHVS, FQNEAQ. The CDR3 spells CASASGATGELFF. As DNA, the CDR3 is TGTGCCAGCGCCTCAGGTGCCACCGGGGAGCTGTTTTTT.

This clone was counted a single time. The chain carries TRBV5-1 and TRBJ2-7; 8 nucleotides align to TRBD2. The CDR3 sequence is 15 residues long. V lost 6 bases, J lost 3 bases, and 11 bases stayed unmatched. CDR1 is SGHRS and CDR2 is YFSETQ in the germline V gene. The CDR3 reads CASKDRGGDGYEQYF. The CDR3 DNA reads as TGCGCCAGCAAGGACCGGGGGGGCGATGGCTACGAGCAGTACTTC.

The chain recombines TRBV19 with TRBJ1-1; D is ambiguous. V lost 0 bases and J lost 3, with 5 bases in between. This CDR3 comprises 13 residues. Germline V gene data show CDR1 as LNHDA and CDR2 as SQIVND (reference sequence). CDR3: CASSIDQDTEAFF. The CDR3 DNA reads as TGTGCCAGTAGTATAGATCAGGACACTGAAGCTTTCTTT.

V and J are TRBV27 and TRBJ1-1, with 7 bases aligning to TRBD1. Germline V CDR1 and CDR2: MNHEY, SMNVEV (reference sequence). The CDR3 covers 17 residues. V dropped 4 bases and J dropped 0; count of bases not matched to a gene: 11. The CDR3 spells CASSSLTTTGLNTEAFF. The CDR3 region has the DNA TGTGCCAGCAGTTCACTCACCACGACAGGGTTGAACACTGAAGCTTTCTTT.

The chain uses TRBV4-1 and TRBJ2-3, with 15 bases lining up with TRBD2. V lost 2 bases and J lost 3; bases outside the gene matches: 12. Germline lookup yields CDR1 MGHRA and CDR2 YSYEKL. The CDR3 runs 20 residues. Written as DNA, the CDR3 is TGCGCCAGCAGCCAACCAGGAGGGACTAGCGGGAGGATATCGACAGATACGCAGTATTTT. Its translation is CASSQPGGTSGRISTDTQYF.

The chain employs TRBV29-1 and TRBJ2-2; 7 nucleotides match TRBD2. CDR1 and CDR2 from the germline V gene are SQVTM and ANQGSEA. CDR3 size: 14 residues. The V segment lost 5 bases and the J segment 5 bases; nucleotides outside the gene matches: 8. Written as DNA, the CDR3 is TGCAGCGTTCTTGCGGGAGTGGGGACCGGGGAGCTGTTTTTT. Translated, it gives CSVLAGVGTGELFF.

The chain carries TRBV3-1 (or the pseudogene TRBV3-2) and TRBJ2-7; 10 bases fit TRBD2. Trimming cost V 1 base and J 6 bases; bases outside gene matches: 9. The CDR3 runs to 16 residues. Looked up from germline, CDR1 is LGHDT and CDR2 is YNNKEL (reference sequence). CDR3 loop: CASSQAGAGGPLEQYF. The CDR3 nucleotides read TGTGCCAGCAGCCAAGCTGGAGCGGGAGGGCCCCTCGAGCAGTACTTC.

This clone has only one observation. The chain links TRBV5-4 to TRBJ2-1, with TRBD2 matching 7 bases. This CDR3 region has 16 residues. Trimming removed 4 bases from V and 6 bases from J; junction bases left unmatched: 13. Germline assignment: CDR1 SGHNT and CDR2 YYREEE (reference sequence). The CDR3 DNA sequence: TGTGCCAGCAGCCCACCCTTGGGGGGAGGGCCCAATGAGCAGTTCTTC. Translated, it gives CASSPPLGGGPNEQFF.

The chain carries TRBV15 and TRBJ2-1; 11 positions agree with TRBD2. The junction had 1 base not matched to a gene; V was cut back by 2 bases and J by 4 bases. CDR1 LNHNV and CDR2 YYDKDF come from the germline V gene (reference sequence). This CDR3 region has 15 residues. This chain's CDR3 is CATSRRLAGYNEQFF. The CDR3 DNA reads TGTGCCACCAGCAGAAGACTAGCGGGATACAATGAGCAGTTCTTC. Drawing the rest from reference TRBV15 and TRBJ2-1, the complete variable domain is DAMVIQNPRYQVTQFGKPVTLSCSQTLNHNVMYWYQQKSSQAPKLLFHYYDKDFNNEADTPDNFQSRRPNTSFCFLDIRSPGLGDTAMYLCATSRRLAGYNEQFFGPGTRLTVL.

The chain carries TRBV15 and TRBJ2-3; D possibly corresponds to TRBD2 (6 bases). This CDR3 has 14 amino acids. Germline loops: CDR1 LNHNV, CDR2 YYDKDF (reference sequence). Trimming shortened V by 5 bases and J by 3 bases, and 12 bases separated the two germline ends. This chain's CDR3 is CATSSGRGTDTQYF. The DNA for the CDR3 is TGTGCCACCAGCTCCGGGAGAGGGACAGATACGCAGTATTTT.

This clone has only a few counts. The chain carries TRBV3-1 (or the pseudogene TRBV3-2) and TRBJ2-7, with D uncertain. The germline V gene has CDR1 LGHDT and CDR2 YNNKEL (reference sequence). The CDR3 covers 16 residues. Trimming pared 3 bases from V and 1 base from J, leaving 16 bases between. The CDR3 reads CASSQSSLGRSYEQYF. The CDR3 nucleotides read TGTGCCAGCAGCCAGTCCTCCTTGGGCCGGTCCTACGAGCAGTACTTC.

The chain recombines TRBV3-1 (or the pseudogene TRBV3-2) with TRBJ1-2; D gene ambiguous. Germline loops: CDR1 LGHDT, CDR2 YNNKEL (reference sequence). There are 14 residues in the CDR3. The V gene lost 2 bases and the J gene lost 4 bases, with 11 bases spanning the gap. CDR3 coding DNA: TGTGCCAGCAGCCAACGGCGGGGAACCTATGGCTACACCTTC. Translated, it gives CASSQRRGTYGYTF.

The genes are TRBV5-4 and TRBJ2-7; D is possibly TRBD1 (8 bases). The CDR3 spans 13 residues. The germline gives CDR1 SGHNT, CDR2 YYREEE (reference sequence). Trimming shortened V by 4 bases and J by 2 bases, and 10 bases separated the two germline ends. The CDR3 region is CASSTGGAYEQYF. The CDR3 DNA is TGTGCCAGCAGCACAGGGGGGGCCTACGAGCAGTACTTC. The full variable domain, rest sourced from reference TRBV5-4 and TRBJ2-7, is ETGVTQSPTHLIKTRGQQVTLRCSSQSGHNTVSWYQQALGQGPQFIFQYYREEENGRGNFPPRFSGLQFPNYSSELNVNALELDDSALYLCASSTGGAYEQYFGPGTRLTVT.

The chain links TRBV6-5 to TRBJ2-5, with 9 positions matching TRBD1. Germline loops: CDR1 MNHEY, CDR2 SVGAGI. The V segment lost 7 bases and the J segment 3 bases; nucleotides outside the gene matches: 6. The CDR3 length is 14 residues. The CDR3 loop reads CASTARTGEETQYF. Here the CDR3 DNA reads TGTGCCAGCACCGCGCGGACAGGGGAAGAGACCCAGTACTTC.

This chain connects TRBV10-2 to TRBJ1-1, with 10 bases aligning to TRBD1. CDR3 length equals 17 residues. The junction had 10 bases not matched to a gene; V was cut back by 3 bases and J by 3 bases. Germline V CDR1 and CDR2: WSHSY, SAAADI. The CDR3 DNA reads as TGCGCCAGCAGTGAAACCGGACAGGGGGTTGCATACACTGAAGCTTTCTTT. Its translation is CASSETGQGVAYTEAFF.

V gene TRBV6-6 combines with J gene TRBJ1-4; D may be TRBD1 (6 bases). From germline, CDR1 is MNHNY and CDR2 SVGAGI (reference sequence). V was shortened by 7 bases and J by 7 bases, with 19 bases between the two germline ends. This CDR3 comprises 15 residues. This chain's CDR3 is CASNPAGARGEKLFF. DNA for the CDR3: TGTGCCAGCAACCCGGCGGGGGCGAGAGGTGAAAAACTGTTTTTT.

This clone is a singleton in its sample. This rearrangement joins TRBV5-6 to TRBJ1-6; D unresolved. Trimming stripped 4 bases from V and 4 bases from J, with 15 bases between. CDR3 length: 16 residues. CDR1 SGHDT and CDR2 YYEEEE come from the germline V gene. CDR3 sequence (DNA): TGTGCCAGCAGCGTGCGGGAACGGTATTATAATTCACCCCTCCACTTT. This translates into CASSVRERYYNSPLHF.

The gene calls are TRBV6-4 and TRBJ2-3, with TRBD2 identical over 7 bases. J lost 1 base, V lost 3 bases, and 4 bases had no gene match. The CDR3 consists of 15 residues. From germline, CDR1 is MRHNA and CDR2 SNTAGT. The CDR3 region has the DNA TGTGCCAGCAGTGAAATGGCGGGAGGCACAGATACGCAGTATTTT. It translates to CASSEMAGGTDTQYF.

The V call is TRBV6-1, the J call TRBJ1-6; 7 nucleotides align to TRBD1. The length of the CDR3 is 15 residues. Looked up from germline, CDR1 is MNHNS and CDR2 is SASEGT. V shed 3 bases and J 10 bases; nucleotides not matched to a gene: 9. The CDR3 region has the DNA TGTGCCAGCAGTGACCCGACAGGGTTCGGATCACCCCTCCACTTT. Residues: CASSDPTGFGSPLHF.

This chain links TRBV27 with TRBJ1-1; D is unclear. The germline gives CDR1 MNHEY, CDR2 SMNVEV (reference sequence). With 4 bases removed from V and 1 base from J, the gap between germline ends came to 10 bases. This CDR3 is 14 amino acids long. The CDR3 DNA follows: TGTGCCAGCAGTTCTGGCTTCAGGAACACTGAAGCTTTCTTT. This encodes CASSSGFRNTEAFF.